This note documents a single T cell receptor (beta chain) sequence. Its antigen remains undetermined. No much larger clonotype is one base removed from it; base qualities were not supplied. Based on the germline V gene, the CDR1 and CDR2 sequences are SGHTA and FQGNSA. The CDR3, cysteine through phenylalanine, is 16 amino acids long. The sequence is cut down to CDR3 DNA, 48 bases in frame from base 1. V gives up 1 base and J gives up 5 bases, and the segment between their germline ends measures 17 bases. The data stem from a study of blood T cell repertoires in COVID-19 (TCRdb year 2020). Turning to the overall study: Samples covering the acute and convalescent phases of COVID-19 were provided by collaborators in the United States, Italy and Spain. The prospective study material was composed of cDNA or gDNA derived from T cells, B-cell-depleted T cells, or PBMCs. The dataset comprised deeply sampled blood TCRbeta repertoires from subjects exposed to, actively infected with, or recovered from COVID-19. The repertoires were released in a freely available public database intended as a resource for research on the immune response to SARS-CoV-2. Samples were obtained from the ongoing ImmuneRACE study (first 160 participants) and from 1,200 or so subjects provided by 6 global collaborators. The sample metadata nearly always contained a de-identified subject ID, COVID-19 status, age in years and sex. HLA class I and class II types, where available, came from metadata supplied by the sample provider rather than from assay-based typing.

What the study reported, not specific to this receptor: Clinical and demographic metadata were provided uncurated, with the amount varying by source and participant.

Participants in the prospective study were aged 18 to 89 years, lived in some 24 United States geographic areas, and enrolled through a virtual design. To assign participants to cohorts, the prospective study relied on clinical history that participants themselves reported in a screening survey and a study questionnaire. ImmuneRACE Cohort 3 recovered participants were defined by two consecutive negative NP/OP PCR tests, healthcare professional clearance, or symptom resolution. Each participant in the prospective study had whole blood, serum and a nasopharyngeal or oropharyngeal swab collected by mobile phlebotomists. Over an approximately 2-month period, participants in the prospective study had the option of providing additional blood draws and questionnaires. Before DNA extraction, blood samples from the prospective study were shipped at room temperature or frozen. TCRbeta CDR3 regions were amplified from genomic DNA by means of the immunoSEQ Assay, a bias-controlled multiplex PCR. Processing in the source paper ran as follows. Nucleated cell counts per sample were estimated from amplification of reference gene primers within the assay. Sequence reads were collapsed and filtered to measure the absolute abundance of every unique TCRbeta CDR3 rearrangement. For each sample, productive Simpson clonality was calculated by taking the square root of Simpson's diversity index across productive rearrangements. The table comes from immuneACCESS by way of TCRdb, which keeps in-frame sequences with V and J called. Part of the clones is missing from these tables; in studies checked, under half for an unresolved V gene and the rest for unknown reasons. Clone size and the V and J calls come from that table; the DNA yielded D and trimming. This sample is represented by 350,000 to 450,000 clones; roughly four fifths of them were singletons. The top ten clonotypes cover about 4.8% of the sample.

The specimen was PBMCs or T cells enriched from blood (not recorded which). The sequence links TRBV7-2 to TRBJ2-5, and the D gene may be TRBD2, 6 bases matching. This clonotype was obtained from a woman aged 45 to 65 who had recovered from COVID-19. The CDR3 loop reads CASSLEGGALRETQYF. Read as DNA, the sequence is TGTGCCAGCAGCTTAGAAGGAGGGGCCTTGAGGGAGACCCAGTACTTC. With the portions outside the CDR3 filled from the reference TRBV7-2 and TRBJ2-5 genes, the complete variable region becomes GAGVSQSPSNKVTEKGKDVELRCDPISGHTALYWYRQSLGQGLEFLIYFQGNSAPDKSGLPSDRFSAERTGGSVSTLTIQRTQQEDSAVYLCASSLEGGALRETQYFGPGTRLLVL.